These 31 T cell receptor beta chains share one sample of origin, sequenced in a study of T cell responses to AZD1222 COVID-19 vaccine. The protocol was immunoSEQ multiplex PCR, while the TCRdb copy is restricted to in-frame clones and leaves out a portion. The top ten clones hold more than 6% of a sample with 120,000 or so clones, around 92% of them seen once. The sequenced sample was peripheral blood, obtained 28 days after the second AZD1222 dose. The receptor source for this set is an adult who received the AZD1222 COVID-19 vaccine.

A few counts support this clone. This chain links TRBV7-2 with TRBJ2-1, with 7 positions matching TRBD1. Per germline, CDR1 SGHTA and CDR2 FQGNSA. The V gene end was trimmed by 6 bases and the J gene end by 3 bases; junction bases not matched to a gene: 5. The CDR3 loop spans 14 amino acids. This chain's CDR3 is CASRPRDSYNEQFF. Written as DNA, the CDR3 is TGTGCCAGCAGACCCCGGGACAGCTACAATGAGCAGTTCTTC.

DNA of the CDR3: TGTGCCAGCAGTTTAACAGGGGGGGGCTACAATGAGCAGTTCTTC. This gives the protein CASSLTGGGYNEQFF. The chain joins TRBV28 to TRBJ2-1, with D possibly being TRBD1 (8 bases). This CDR3 region has 15 residues. V was clipped by 2 bases and J by 3 bases, with 11 bases between them. Germline lookup yields CDR1 MDHEN and CDR2 SYDVKM.

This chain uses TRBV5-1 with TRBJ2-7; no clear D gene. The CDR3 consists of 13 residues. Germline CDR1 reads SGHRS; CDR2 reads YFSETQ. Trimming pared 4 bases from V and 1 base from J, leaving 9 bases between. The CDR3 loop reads CASSPRRSYEQYF. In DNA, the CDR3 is TGCGCCAGCAGCCCCAGGCGGTCCTACGAGCAGTACTTC.

CDR3 sequence: CATSYNKAGRYNEQFF. DNA of the CDR3: TGTGCCACCAGCTATAATAAGGCAGGGAGATACAATGAGCAGTTCTTC. This chain joins TRBV15 and TRBJ2-1, with D tentatively TRBD1 or TRBD2 (5 bases each). Trimming shortened V by 5 bases and J by 4 bases, and 18 bases separated the two germline ends. The germline CDR1 and CDR2 sequences are LNHNV and YYDKDF (reference sequence). The CDR3 runs to 16 residues.

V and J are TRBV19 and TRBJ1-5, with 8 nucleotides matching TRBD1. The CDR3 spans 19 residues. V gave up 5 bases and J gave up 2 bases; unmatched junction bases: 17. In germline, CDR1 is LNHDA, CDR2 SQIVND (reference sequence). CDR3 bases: TGTGCCAGTAGTCCCAGAGGACAGGGTGCCAAAGTTGGCAATCAGCCCCAGCATTTT. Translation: CASSPRGQGAKVGNQPQHF.

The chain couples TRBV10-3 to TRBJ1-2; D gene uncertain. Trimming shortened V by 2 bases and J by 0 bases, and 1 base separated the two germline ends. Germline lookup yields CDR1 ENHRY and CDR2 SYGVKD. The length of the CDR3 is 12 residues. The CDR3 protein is CAISEANYGYTF. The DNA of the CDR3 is TGTGCCATCAGTGAGGCTAACTATGGCTACACCTTC.

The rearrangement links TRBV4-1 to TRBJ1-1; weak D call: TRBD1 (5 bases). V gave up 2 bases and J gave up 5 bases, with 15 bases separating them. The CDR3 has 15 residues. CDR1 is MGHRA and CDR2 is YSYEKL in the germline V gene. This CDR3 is CASSQKGIPGTEAFF. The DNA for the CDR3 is TGCGCCAGCAGCCAAAAGGGCATCCCAGGGACTGAAGCTTTCTTT.

The CDR3 region has the DNA TGTGCCAGCAGCACGGGACAGGGGACAACTAATGAAAAACTGTTTTTT. As protein: CASSTGQGTTNEKLFF. The chain is built from TRBV7-9 and TRBJ1-4; 10 nucleotides match TRBD1. Trimming removed 5 bases from V and 0 bases from J; junction bases left unmatched: 3. This CDR3 is 16 amino acids long. The germline CDR1 and CDR2 sequences are SEHNR and FQNEAQ (reference sequence). The full variable domain, in which reference TRBV7-9 and TRBJ1-4 provide the parts outside the CDR3, is DTGVSQNPRHKITKRGQNVTFRCDPISEHNRLYWYRQTLGQGPEFLTYFQNEAQLEKSRLLSDRFSAERPKGSFSTLEIQRTEQGDSAMYLCASSTGQGTTNEKLFFGSGTQLSVL.

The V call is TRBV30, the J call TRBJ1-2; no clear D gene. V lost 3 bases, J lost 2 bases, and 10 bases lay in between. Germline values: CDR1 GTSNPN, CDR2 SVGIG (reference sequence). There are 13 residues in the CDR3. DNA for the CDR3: TGTGCCTGGAGAGGACCCCTAAACTATGGCTACACCTTC. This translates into CAWRGPLNYGYTF.

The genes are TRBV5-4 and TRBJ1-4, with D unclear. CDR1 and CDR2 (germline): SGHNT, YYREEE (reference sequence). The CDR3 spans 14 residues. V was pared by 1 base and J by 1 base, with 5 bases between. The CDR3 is CASSLRETNEKLFF. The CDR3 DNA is TGTGCCAGCAGCTTGCGGGAAACTAATGAAAAACTGTTTTTT. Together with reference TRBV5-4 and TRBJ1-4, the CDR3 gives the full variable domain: ETGVTQSPTHLIKTRGQQVTLRCSSQSGHNTVSWYQQALGQGPQFIFQYYREEENGRGNFPPRFSGLQFPNYSSELNVNALELDDSALYLCASSLRETNEKLFFGSGTQLSVL.

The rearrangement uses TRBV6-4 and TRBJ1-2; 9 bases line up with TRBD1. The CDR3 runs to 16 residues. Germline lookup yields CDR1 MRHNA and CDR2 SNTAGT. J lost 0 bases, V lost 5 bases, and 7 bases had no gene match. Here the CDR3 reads CASSSTGTGTNYGYTF. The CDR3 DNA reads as TGTGCCAGCAGTTCTACCGGGACAGGGACTAACTATGGCTACACCTTC.

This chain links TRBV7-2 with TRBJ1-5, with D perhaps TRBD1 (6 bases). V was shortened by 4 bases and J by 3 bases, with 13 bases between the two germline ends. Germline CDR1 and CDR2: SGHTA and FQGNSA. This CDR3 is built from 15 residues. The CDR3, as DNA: TGTGCCAGCAGCTCGGCCAGGGGACACAATCAGCCCCAGCATTTT. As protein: CASSSARGHNQPQHF.

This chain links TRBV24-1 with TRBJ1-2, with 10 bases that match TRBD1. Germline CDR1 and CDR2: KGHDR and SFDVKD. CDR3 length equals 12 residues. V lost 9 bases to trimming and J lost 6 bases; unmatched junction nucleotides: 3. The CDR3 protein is CATSDRGDGYTF. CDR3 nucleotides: TGTGCCACCTCGGACAGGGGGGATGGCTACACCTTC.

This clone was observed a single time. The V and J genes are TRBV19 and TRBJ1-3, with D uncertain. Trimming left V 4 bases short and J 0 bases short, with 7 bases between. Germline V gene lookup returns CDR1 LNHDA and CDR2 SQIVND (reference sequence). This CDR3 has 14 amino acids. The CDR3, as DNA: TGTGCCAGTAGTAAGGCAGCCTCTGGAAACACCATATATTTT. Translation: CASSKAASGNTIYF.

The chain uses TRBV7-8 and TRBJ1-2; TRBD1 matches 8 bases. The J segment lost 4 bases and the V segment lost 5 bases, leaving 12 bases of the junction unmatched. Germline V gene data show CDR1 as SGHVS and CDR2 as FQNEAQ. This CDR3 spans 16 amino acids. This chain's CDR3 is CASSPAPGGDFYGYTF. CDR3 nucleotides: TGTGCCAGCAGCCCGGCCCCAGGGGGCGATTTCTATGGCTACACCTTC.

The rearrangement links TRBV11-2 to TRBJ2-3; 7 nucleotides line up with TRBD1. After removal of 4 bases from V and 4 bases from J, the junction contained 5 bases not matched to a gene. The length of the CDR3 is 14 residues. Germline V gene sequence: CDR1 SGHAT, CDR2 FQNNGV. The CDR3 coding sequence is TGTGCCAGCAGCTCCCCGCAGGGGGCAGATACGCAGTATTTT. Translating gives CASSSPQGADTQYF.

The CDR3 DNA is TGTGCCAGCAGCCCGGGGACTGAGCAGTTCTTC. Its translation: CASSPGTEQFF. This chain links TRBV7-9 with TRBJ2-1, with D perhaps being TRBD1 or TRBD2 (5 bases each). Trimming left V 5 bases short and J 9 bases short, with 8 bases between. This CDR3 has 11 residues. Germline V lookup: CDR1 SEHNR, CDR2 FQNEAQ (reference sequence).

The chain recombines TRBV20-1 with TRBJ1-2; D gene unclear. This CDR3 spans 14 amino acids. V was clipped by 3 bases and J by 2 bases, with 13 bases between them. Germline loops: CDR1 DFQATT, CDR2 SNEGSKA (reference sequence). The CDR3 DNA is TGCAGTGCTAGTTTGCAGCAGGAAAACTATGGCTACACCTTC. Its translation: CSASLQQENYGYTF.

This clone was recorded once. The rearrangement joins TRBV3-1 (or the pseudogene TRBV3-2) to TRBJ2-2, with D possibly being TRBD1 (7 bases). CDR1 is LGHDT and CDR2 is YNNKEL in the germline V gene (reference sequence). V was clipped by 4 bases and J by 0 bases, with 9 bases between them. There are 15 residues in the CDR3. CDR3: CASSRGTANTGELFF. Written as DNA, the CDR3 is TGTGCCAGCAGCCGCGGGACAGCGAACACCGGGGAGCTGTTTTTT.

In DNA, the CDR3 is TGTGCCAGCAGTTACGTCGGGGCACTCCAGGACACTGAAGCTTTCTTT. This codes for CASSYVGALQDTEAFF. The chain employs TRBV6-5 and TRBJ1-1; D might be TRBD1 (5 bases). V was cut by 2 bases and J by 3 bases, with 16 bases left in between. This CDR3 is 16 amino acids long. CDR1 and CDR2 from the germline V gene are MNHEY and SVGAGI.

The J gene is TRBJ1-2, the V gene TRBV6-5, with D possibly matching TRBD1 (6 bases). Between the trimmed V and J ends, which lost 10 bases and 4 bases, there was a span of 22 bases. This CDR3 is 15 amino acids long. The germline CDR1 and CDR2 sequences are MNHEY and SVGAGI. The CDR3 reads CATIRTGGATYGYTF. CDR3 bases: TGTGCCACCATTCGGACGGGGGGCGCAACCTATGGCTACACCTTC.

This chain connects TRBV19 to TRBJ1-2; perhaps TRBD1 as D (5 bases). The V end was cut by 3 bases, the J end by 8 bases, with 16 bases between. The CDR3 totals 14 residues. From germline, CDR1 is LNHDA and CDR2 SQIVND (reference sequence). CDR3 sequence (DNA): TGTGCCAGTAGTATTAAGGGGAGGACGGCAGGCTACACCTTC. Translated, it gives CASSIKGRTAGYTF.

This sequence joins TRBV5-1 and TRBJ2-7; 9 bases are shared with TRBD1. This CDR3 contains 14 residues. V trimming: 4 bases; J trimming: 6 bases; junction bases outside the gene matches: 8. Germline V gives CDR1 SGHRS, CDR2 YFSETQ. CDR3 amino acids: CASSPRDRASEQYF. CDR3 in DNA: TGCGCCAGCAGCCCTCGGGACAGGGCGAGCGAGCAGTACTTC.

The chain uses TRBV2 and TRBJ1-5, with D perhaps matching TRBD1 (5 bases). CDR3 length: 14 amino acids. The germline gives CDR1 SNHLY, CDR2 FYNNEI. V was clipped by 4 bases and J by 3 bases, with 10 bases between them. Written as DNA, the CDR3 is TGTGCCAGCAGTGCGGGACGGACCAATCAGCCCCAGCATTTT. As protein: CASSAGRTNQPQHF.

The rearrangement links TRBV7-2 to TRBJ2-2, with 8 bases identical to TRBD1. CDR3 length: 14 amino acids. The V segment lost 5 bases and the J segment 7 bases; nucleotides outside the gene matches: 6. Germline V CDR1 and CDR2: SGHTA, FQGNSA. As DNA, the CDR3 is TGTGCCAGCAGCCCGGACAGGGCGGGCGGGGAGCTGTTTTTT. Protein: CASSPDRAGGELFF.

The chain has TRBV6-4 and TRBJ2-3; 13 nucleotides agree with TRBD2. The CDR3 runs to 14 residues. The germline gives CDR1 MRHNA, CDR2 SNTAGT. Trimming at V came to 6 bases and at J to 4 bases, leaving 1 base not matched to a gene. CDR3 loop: CASSGTSGADTQYF. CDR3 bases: TGTGCCAGCAGCGGGACTAGCGGGGCAGATACGCAGTATTTT.

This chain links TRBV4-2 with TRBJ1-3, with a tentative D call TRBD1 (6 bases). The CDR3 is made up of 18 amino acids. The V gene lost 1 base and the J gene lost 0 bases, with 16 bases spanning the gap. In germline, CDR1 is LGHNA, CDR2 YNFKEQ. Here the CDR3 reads CASSQGFSTGSSGNTIYF. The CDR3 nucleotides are TGTGCCAGCAGCCAAGGATTCTCCACAGGGAGCTCTGGAAACACCATATATTTT.

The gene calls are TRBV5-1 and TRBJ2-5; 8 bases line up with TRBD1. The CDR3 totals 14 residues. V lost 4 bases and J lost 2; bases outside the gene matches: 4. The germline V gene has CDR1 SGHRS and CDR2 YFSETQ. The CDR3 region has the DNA TGCGCCAGCAGCCAAGGACAGGGTCAAGAGACCCAGTACTTC. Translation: CASSQGQGQETQYF.

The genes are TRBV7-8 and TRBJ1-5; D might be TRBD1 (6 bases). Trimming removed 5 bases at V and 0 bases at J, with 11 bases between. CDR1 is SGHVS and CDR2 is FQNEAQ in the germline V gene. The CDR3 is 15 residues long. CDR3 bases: TGTGCCAGCAGCCCGCGCAGGGGTAGCAATCAGCCCCAGCATTTT. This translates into CASSPRRGSNQPQHF.

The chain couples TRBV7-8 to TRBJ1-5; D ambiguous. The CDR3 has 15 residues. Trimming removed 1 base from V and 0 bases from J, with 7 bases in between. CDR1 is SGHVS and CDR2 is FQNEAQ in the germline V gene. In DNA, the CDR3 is TGTGCCAGCAGCTTAGTCGGTAATAGCAATCAGCCCCAGCATTTT. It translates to CASSLVGNSNQPQHF.

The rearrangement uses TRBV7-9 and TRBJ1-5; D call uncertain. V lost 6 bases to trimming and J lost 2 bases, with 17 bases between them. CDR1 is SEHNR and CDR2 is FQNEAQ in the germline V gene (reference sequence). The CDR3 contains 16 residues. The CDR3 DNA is TGTGCCAGCAGTTCGACGGCCGGTGTGGGCAATCAGCCCCAGCATTTT. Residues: CASSSTAGVGNQPQHF.